This T cell receptor beta chain was profiled in a study of blood T cell repertoires in COVID-19. Study summary: Researchers got acute and convalescent COVID-19 samples from the United States, Italy and Spain. T cells, B-cell-depleted T cells, or PBMCs provided the cDNA or gDNA that served as material.

Patients from Seattle were sampled longitudinally, starting during active infection. Using immunoSEQ multiplex PCR, the repertoire was profiled, and TCRdb retains in-frame clones only, with some absent. The sample carries nearly 200,000 clones, about 82% recorded once. In regard to this clone: Other DNA sequences from this sample encode an identical CDR3 as well.

In germline, CDR1 is SGHRS, CDR2 YFSETQ. V gave up 0 bases and J gave up 0 bases, with 7 bases separating them. This CDR3 has 15 amino acids. The chain uses TRBV5-1 and TRBJ1-3, with D tentatively TRBD1 (5 bases). The receptor was derived from a man in his 60s with COVID-19, enrolled during active disease. Sequencing input: peripheral blood. The chain's CDR3 is CASSLGQPSGNTIYF. Written as DNA, the CDR3 is TGCGCCAGCAGCTTGGGACAGCCCTCTGGAAACACCATATATTTT.